Sequencing of this TCR beta chain was carried out in a study of T cell repertoires in cytomegalovirus infection. General study findings and limits: In two of eight donors, the top clonotype was HLA-C-restricted CMV-specific.

This clonotype showed up many times. No antigen is known for it. TCRdb used MiXCR to reprocess the reads, holding one entry per CDR3 protein. Here the sample spans fewer than 80,000 distinct CDR3 sequences, roughly 3.6% being singletons. The CDR3 length is 13 residues. Between the trimmed V and J ends, which lost 6 bases and 3 bases, there was a span of 11 bases. In germline, CDR1 is SEHNR, CDR2 FQNEAQ (reference sequence). The rearrangement joins TRBV7-9 to TRBJ1-1; D unclear. The clonotype comes from a human donor in good health (CMV status not recorded). Some clones in this sample may be carry-over from other donors' samples. The sequenced material came from PBMCs. CDR3 protein: CASRSERDTEAFF. In DNA, the CDR3 is TGTGCCAGCAGATCCGAAAGGGACACTGAAGCTTTCTTT.